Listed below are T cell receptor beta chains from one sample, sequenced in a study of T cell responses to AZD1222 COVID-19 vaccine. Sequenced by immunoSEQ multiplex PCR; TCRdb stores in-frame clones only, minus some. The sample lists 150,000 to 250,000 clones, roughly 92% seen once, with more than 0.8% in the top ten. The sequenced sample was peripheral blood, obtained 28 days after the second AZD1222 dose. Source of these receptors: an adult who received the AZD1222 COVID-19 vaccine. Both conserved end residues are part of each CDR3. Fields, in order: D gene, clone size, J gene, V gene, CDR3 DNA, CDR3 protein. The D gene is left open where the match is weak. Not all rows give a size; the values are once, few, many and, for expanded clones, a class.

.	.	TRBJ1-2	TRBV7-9	TGTGCCAGCAGCCCGGGGGTGGGCTTTTCTAACTATGGCTACACCTTC	CASSPGVGFSNYGYTF
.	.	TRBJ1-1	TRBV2	TGTGCCAGCAGTGAACGAGAGAACACTGAAGCTTTCTTT	CASSERENTEAFF
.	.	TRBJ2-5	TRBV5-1	TGCGCCAGCAGCTTGGAGGAAGAGACCCAGTACTTC	CASSLEEETQYF
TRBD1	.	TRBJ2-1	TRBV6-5	TGTGCCAGCGGGAGTCGGACAGGTTCCTACAATGAGCAGTTCTTC	CASGSRTGSYNEQFF
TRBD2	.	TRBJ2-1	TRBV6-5	TGTGCCAGCATGCCGAGCGGGGGGTGGTACAATGAGCAGTTCTTC	CASMPSGGWYNEQFF
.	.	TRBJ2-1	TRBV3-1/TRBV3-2	TGTGCCAGCAGCCAAGAAAGAGAAGGACGGGAGCAGTTCTTC	CASSQEREGREQFF
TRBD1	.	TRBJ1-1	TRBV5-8	TGTGCCAGCAGCTCAAAACAGGGGTGGGACACTGAAGCTTTCTTT	CASSSKQGWDTEAFF
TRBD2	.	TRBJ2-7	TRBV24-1	TGTGCCACCAGTGATGTCAGCGGGGGAAACTCCTACGAGCAGTACTTC	CATSDVSGGNSYEQYF
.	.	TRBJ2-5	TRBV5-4	TGTGCCAGCAGCTTGGGGGGGACAAAAAGTCAAGAGACCCAGTACTTC	CASSLGGTKSQETQYF
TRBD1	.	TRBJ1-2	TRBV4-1	TGCGCCAGCAGCCCCCCGACGGACAGGGGGCAAGGCTACACCTTC	CASSPPTDRGQGYTF
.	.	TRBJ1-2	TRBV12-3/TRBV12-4	TGTGCCAGCAGTTTAGCGCCAGGCTATGGCTACACCTTC	CASSLAPGYGYTF
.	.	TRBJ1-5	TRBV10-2	TGCGCCAGCAGGGCCCGGGGAGGGAATCAGCCCCAGCATTTT	CASRARGGNQPQHF
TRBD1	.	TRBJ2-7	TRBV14	TGTGCCAGCAGCCGAACCCCGGGACAGGGGTCCTACGAGCAGTACTTC	CASSRTPGQGSYEQYF
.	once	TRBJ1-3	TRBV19	TGTGCCAGTAGCCCCCGGAGGGTCCCGGTCACCATATATTTT	CASSPRRVPVTIYF
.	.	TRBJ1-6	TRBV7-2	TGTGCCAGCAGCTTCCAGGGCGTTCCTAATTCACCCCTCCACTTT	CASSFQGVPNSPLHF
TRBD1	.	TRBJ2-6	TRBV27	TGTGCCAGCAGATTAAGGGCAGGGGGCGAATCTGGGGCCAACGTCCTGACTTTC	CASRLRAGGESGANVLTF
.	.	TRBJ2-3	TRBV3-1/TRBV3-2	TGTGCCAGCAGCCAAGGGCCCCTAGTTATCGGTACGCAGTATTTT	CASSQGPLVIGTQYF
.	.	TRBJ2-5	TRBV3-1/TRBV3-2	TGTGCCAGCAGCCAACTTCCGACTGGTCAAGAGACCCAGTACTTC	CASSQLPTGQETQYF
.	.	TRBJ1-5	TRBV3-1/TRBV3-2	TGTGCCAGCAGCCCTCGGGGGGCAGGGGAGAATCAGCCCCAGCATTTT	CASSPRGAGENQPQHF
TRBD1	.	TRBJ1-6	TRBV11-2	TGTGCCAGCAGCTTAAGGGGTGGGACAGGGGAAATAGGTTCACCCCTCCACTTT	CASSLRGGTGEIGSPLHF
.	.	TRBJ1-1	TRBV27	TGTGCCAGCAGTTTATGGGGGAACACTGAAGCTTTCTTT	CASSLWGNTEAFF
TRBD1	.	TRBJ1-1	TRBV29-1	TGCAGCGTTGCGGACGTTCGTAGGGGGCGCCGCACTGAAGCTTTCTTT	CSVADVRRGRRTEAFF
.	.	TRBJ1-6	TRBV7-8	TGTGCCAGCAGCAAGTACAGGGTAGGGGAAAATTCACCCCTCCACTTT	CASSKYRVGENSPLHF
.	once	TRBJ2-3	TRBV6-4	TGTGCCAGCAGACCCGGGACCTTAAGCGCAGATACGCAGTATTTT	CASRPGTLSADTQYF
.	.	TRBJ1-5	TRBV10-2	TGCGCCAGCAGGGACTATAGCAATCAGCCCCAGCATTTT	CASRDYSNQPQHF
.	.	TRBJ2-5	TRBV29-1	TGCAGCGCCGGACCTGAAGAGACCCAGTACTTC	CSAGPEETQYF
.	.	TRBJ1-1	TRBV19	TGTGCCAGTATTGCCCCGGGGCGCGGGACTGAAGCTTTCTTT	CASIAPGRGTEAFF
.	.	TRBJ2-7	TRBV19	TGTGCCAGTAGTCGGGGGGCTGCCTACGAGCAGTACTTC	CASSRGAAYEQYF
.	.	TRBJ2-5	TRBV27	TGTGCCAGCGCAGACAGGCCTAAGGAGACCCAGTACTTC	CASADRPKETQYF
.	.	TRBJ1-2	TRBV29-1	TGCAGCACAAGGGGGGGGAAACCTAACTATGGCTACACCTTC	CSTRGGKPNYGYTF
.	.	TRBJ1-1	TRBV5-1	TGCGCCAGCAGCCCGGGTGGGTTGAACACTGAAGCTTTCTTT	CASSPGGLNTEAFF
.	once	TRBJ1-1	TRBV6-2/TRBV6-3	TGTGCCAGCAGCCCGACAGGTGACACTGAAGCTTTCTTT	CASSPTGDTEAFF
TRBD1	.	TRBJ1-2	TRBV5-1	TGCGCCAGCAGCTCGGTTCAGGGGGCGGGAGGCTACACCTTC	CASSSVQGAGGYTF
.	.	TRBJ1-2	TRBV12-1	TGTGCCAGCAGCTTTCCTCGGACAGAGAAGATTCATGGCTACACCTTC	CASSFPRTEKIHGYTF
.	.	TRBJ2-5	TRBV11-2	TGTGCCAGCAGCTTAAAGACAGACCAAGAGACCCAGTACTTC	CASSLKTDQETQYF
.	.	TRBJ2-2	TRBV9	TGTGCCAGCAGCGTAGATGCCGGGGAGCTGTTTTTT	CASSVDAGELFF